One sample yielded the 24 T cell receptor beta chains listed below, sequenced in a study of blood T cell repertoires in COVID-19. Sequenced by immunoSEQ multiplex PCR; TCRdb stores in-frame clones only, minus some. The sample consists of about 240,000 clones, around 86% of them appearing once. Sequencing used peripheral blood. The source of these receptors is a woman aged 70-85 years with active or convalescent COVID-19.

The chain joins TRBV5-1 to TRBJ2-5; 9 bases agree with TRBD2. The CDR3 has 14 residues. The J segment lost 0 bases and the V segment lost 4 bases, leaving 1 base of the junction unmatched. Germline CDR1 and CDR2: SGHRS and YFSETQ. In DNA, the CDR3 is TGCGCCAGCAGCCCTAGCGGGAACCAAGAGACCCAGTACTTC. It is translated as CASSPSGNQETQYF. The full variable domain, rest sourced from reference TRBV5-1 and TRBJ2-5, is KAGVTQTPRYLIKTRGQQVTLSCSPISGHRSVSWYQQTPGQGLQFLFEYFSETQRNKGNFPGRFSGRQFSNSRSEMNVSTLELGDSALYLCASSPSGNQETQYFGPGTRLLVL.

The chain has TRBV19 and TRBJ2-7; D is possibly TRBD2 (6 bases). The V gene lost 5 bases and the J gene lost 3 bases, with 14 bases spanning the gap. Germline CDR1 is LNHDA and CDR2 is SQIVND (reference sequence). The CDR3 has 14 residues. CDR3 sequence: CASSSAWGGYEQYF. The CDR3, as DNA: TGTGCCAGTAGTTCCGCCTGGGGAGGCTACGAGCAGTACTTC.

The chain carries TRBV7-2 and TRBJ1-5; D unresolved. CDR1 is SGHTA and CDR2 is FQGNSA in the germline V gene. V was clipped by 3 bases and J by 7 bases, with 7 bases between them. This CDR3 comprises 12 residues. The CDR3 sequence is CASSFVFQPQHF. In nucleotides, the CDR3 is TGTGCCAGCAGCTTCGTTTTCCAGCCCCAGCATTTT.

The rearrangement uses TRBV24-1 and TRBJ2-3, with a tentative D call TRBD1 (7 bases). This CDR3 is built from 15 residues. Germline V lookup: CDR1 KGHDR, CDR2 SFDVKD. V was pared by 6 bases and J by 2 bases, with 14 bases between. The DNA for the CDR3 is TGTGCCACCAGTCAGGGGGGACAGAACACAGATACGCAGTATTTT. Translated, it gives CATSQGGQNTDTQYF.

The chain couples TRBV12-3 or TRBV12-4 to TRBJ2-1; D not resolved. V was clipped by 1 base and J by 11 bases, with 6 bases between them. CDR3 length: 11 residues. The CDR3 loop is CASSLGYQQFF. Here the CDR3 DNA reads TGTGCCAGCAGTTTAGGCTACCAGCAGTTCTTC.

This chain links TRBV11-2 with TRBJ1-2; D unresolved. The CDR3 has 16 residues. V lost 1 base, J lost 5 bases, and 17 bases lay in between. Germline V lookup: CDR1 SGHAT, CDR2 FQNNGV. The CDR3, as DNA: TGTGCCAGCAGCTTAGGTACCGGGGTGGATGTTTATGGCTACACCTTC. This codes for CASSLGTGVDVYGYTF.

V and J are TRBV4-1 and TRBJ1-2; D gene ambiguous. The V end lost 4 bases, the J end lost 4 bases, and 10 bases lay between the germline ends. The germline gives CDR1 MGHRA, CDR2 YSYEKL. The CDR3 is 13 amino acids. DNA of the CDR3: TGCGCCAGCAGCCCCTCGCGGGTCTATGGCTACACCTTC. Translated, it gives CASSPSRVYGYTF.

Of note for this clone: In the same sample, other DNA sequences code for this CDR3. The genes are TRBV6-5 and TRBJ2-5; a possible D gene is TRBD1 (6 bases). Germline lookup yields CDR1 MNHEY and CDR2 SVGAGI. V lost 6 bases and J lost 2, with 10 bases in between. There are 13 residues in the CDR3. The CDR3 sequence is CASSLDRQETQYF. The CDR3 nucleotides are TGTGCCAGCAGCTTGGACAGACAAGAGACCCAGTACTTC.

The J gene is TRBJ2-1, the V gene TRBV7-8; 9 nucleotides agree with TRBD1. The CDR3 sequence is 14 residues long. V gave up 1 base and J gave up 7 bases; unmatched junction bases: 2. Per the germline V gene, CDR1 is SGHVS and CDR2 is FQNEAQ. As DNA, the CDR3 is TGTGCCAGCAGCTTAGGGACAGGGGTTAATGAGCAGTTCTTC. Translated, it gives CASSLGTGVNEQFF.

This chain connects TRBV19 to TRBJ2-2; D may be TRBD1 (5 bases). The germline V and J ends were trimmed by 8 bases and 3 bases, with 7 bases remaining between them. CDR1 is LNHDA, CDR2 SQIVND, per germline (reference sequence). This CDR3 contains 12 residues. CDR3 region: CASRQYTGELFF. In DNA, the CDR3 is TGTGCCAGTCGACAGTACACCGGGGAGCTGTTTTTT.

The V gene is TRBV5-1, the J gene TRBJ1-4; weak D call: TRBD1 (5 bases). The V end lost 4 bases, the J end lost 0 bases, and 13 bases lay between the germline ends. The CDR3 runs 16 residues. CDR1 and CDR2 from the germline V gene are SGHRS and YFSETQ. This chain's CDR3 is CASSVDIPATNEKLFF. The DNA of the CDR3 is TGCGCCAGCAGCGTGGACATCCCCGCAACTAATGAAAAACTGTTTTTT.

V usage is TRBV7-2 and J usage is TRBJ2-7; the D is unclear. The CDR3 has 14 residues. In germline, CDR1 is SGHTA, CDR2 FQGNSA. Trimming cost V 5 bases and J 2 bases, with 13 bases left between them. CDR3 loop: CASSPYYTTYEQYF. DNA of the CDR3: TGTGCCAGCAGCCCCTACTATACAACCTACGAGCAGTACTTC.

V gene TRBV6-7 combines with J gene TRBJ1-4; perhaps TRBD1 as D (6 bases). TRBV6-7 is treated as an ORF (open reading frame) with a function not yet certain. The CDR3 consists of 16 residues. V was cut by 6 bases and J by 2 bases, with 16 bases left in between. Written as DNA, the CDR3 is TGTGCCAGCAGCCTCGGAAGGGGGGGGACTAATGAAAAACTGTTTTTT. This codes for CASSLGRGGTNEKLFF.

The chain recombines TRBV9 with TRBJ1-2; 8 bases line up with TRBD1. The CDR3 is made up of 15 amino acids. The germline V gene encodes CDR1 SGDLS and CDR2 YYNGEE. V trimming: 0 bases; J trimming: 6 bases; junction bases outside the gene matches: 7. The DNA for the CDR3 is TGTGCCAGCAGCGTAGGGGACAGGTCCAGGGATGGCTACACCTTC. Its translation: CASSVGDRSRDGYTF.

V and J are TRBV19 and TRBJ1-2; TRBD1 matches 7 bases. The CDR3 spans 14 residues. In germline, CDR1 is LNHDA, CDR2 SQIVND (reference sequence). J was trimmed by 8 bases and V by 2 bases; bases with no gene match: 8. CDR3 bases: TGTGCCAGTAGTATAAGGAGGGGGCCTAGCGGCTACACCTTC. It is translated as CASSIRRGPSGYTF. The full variable domain, rest sourced from reference TRBV19 and TRBJ1-2, is DGGITQSPKYLFRKEGQNVTLSCEQNLNHDAMYWYRQDPGQGLRLIYYSQIVNDFQKGDIAEGYSVSREKKESFPLTVTSAQKNPTAFYLCASSIRRGPSGYTFGSGTRLTVV.

This clone was recorded only once. The chain is built from TRBV2 and TRBJ1-2; maybe TRBD1 (5 bases). This CDR3 comprises 12 residues. Germline lookup yields CDR1 SNHLY and CDR2 FYNNEI. V lost 7 bases, J lost 8 bases, and 14 bases lay in between. The DNA for the CDR3 is TGTGCCAGCACCTGGGACTTCTACGGCTACACCTTC. Its translation is CASTWDFYGYTF.

This clone has only one observation. V is TRBV7-8 and J is TRBJ1-6; TRBD1 matches at 11 bases. The CDR3 loop spans 18 amino acids. Trimming took 1 base from V and 3 from J; bases not matched to a gene: 5. Germline values: CDR1 SGHVS, CDR2 FQNEAQ. CDR3 residues: CASSLGWGQGGYNSPLHF. The CDR3, as DNA: TGTGCCAGCAGCTTAGGATGGGGACAGGGGGGCTATAATTCACCCCTCCACTTT. The full variable domain, with the rest looked up from reference TRBV7-8 and TRBJ1-6, is GAGVSQSPRYKVAKRGQDVALRCDPISGHVSLFWYQQALGQGPEFLTYFQNEAQLDKSGLPSDRFFAERPEGSVSTLKIQRTQQEDSAVYLCASSLGWGQGGYNSPLHFGNGTRLTVT.

The rearrangement links TRBV19 to TRBJ1-1; perhaps TRBD1 as D (5 bases). Germline V gene data show CDR1 as LNHDA and CDR2 as SQIVND (reference sequence). CDR3 length equals 14 residues. V lost 6 bases to trimming and J lost 4 bases, with 15 bases between them. The CDR3, as DNA: TGTGCCAGTAGCACGACGACAGTGAGCACTGAAGCTTTCTTT. This encodes CASSTTTVSTEAFF.

The chain has TRBV19 and TRBJ2-7; a possible D gene is TRBD1 (6 bases). The CDR3 sequence is 15 residues long. Per the germline V gene, CDR1 is LNHDA and CDR2 is SQIVND (reference sequence). V gave up 1 base and J gave up 0 bases, with 10 bases separating them. Written as DNA, the CDR3 is TGTGCCAGTAGTATAGCCTCAGGGGCCTCCTACGAGCAGTACTTC. Its translation is CASSIASGASYEQYF.

This chain uses TRBV7-2 with TRBJ1-2; TRBD1 might be the D (6 bases). Trimming cost V 6 bases and J 4 bases, with 21 bases left between them. Germline V gene lookup returns CDR1 SGHTA and CDR2 FQGNSA. This CDR3 contains 16 residues. In nucleotides, the CDR3 is TGTGCCAGCAGTGGAGTGGGGGGGCGCCAGGGCTATGGCTACACCTTC. Translated: CASSGVGGRQGYGYTF.

The rearrangement uses TRBV6-6 and TRBJ2-7; 12 bases are a match to TRBD1. The CDR3 covers 16 residues. The V gene end was trimmed by 2 bases and the J gene end by 6 bases; junction bases not matched to a gene: 8. Germline assignment: CDR1 MNHNY and CDR2 SVGAGI (reference sequence). CDR3 sequence: CASSYPKGQGASEQYF. For the CDR3, the DNA is TGTGCCAGCAGTTACCCGAAGGGACAGGGGGCTAGCGAGCAGTACTTC.

The V and J genes are TRBV24-1 and TRBJ2-5, with TRBD1 matching over 7 bases. The CDR3 is 17 amino acids. The ends lost 1 base at V and 2 bases at J; junction bases unmatched: 9. Germline lookup yields CDR1 KGHDR and CDR2 SFDVKD. The CDR3 is CATSDLGRGQLQETQYF. CDR3 coding DNA: TGTGCCACCAGTGATTTAGGAAGGGGGCAGTTGCAAGAGACCCAGTACTTC.

The CDR3 loop is CATSREGRGGFQSGPQHF. The CDR3 DNA reads as TGTGCCACCAGCAGAGAAGGTCGGGGAGGGTTTCAATCAGGGCCCCAGCATTTT. This chain uses TRBV15 with TRBJ1-5, with D uncertain. CDR3 size: 18 residues. V was clipped by 0 bases and J by 9 bases, with 24 bases between them. Germline V CDR1 and CDR2: LNHNV, YYDKDF (reference sequence).

This clone was detected a few times. The genes are TRBV5-1 and TRBJ1-6; weak D call: TRBD1 (5 bases). The V gene lost 4 bases and the J gene lost 7 bases, with 15 bases spanning the gap. Germline assignment: CDR1 SGHRS and CDR2 YFSETQ. CDR3 size: 15 residues. In DNA, the CDR3 is TGCGCCAGCAGCACCCGGGACTTTGAAAATTCACCCCTCCACTTT. Its protein product is CASSTRDFENSPLHF.